These T cell receptor beta chains were read from a single sample in a study of blood T cell repertoires in COVID-19. TCRdb keeps only in-frame clones here, not all; method: immunoSEQ multiplex PCR. The sample contains over 250,000 clones, 70% to 90% of which appear only once. Sequenced material: peripheral blood. These receptor sequences come from a woman between 50 and 59 years old with COVID-19, enrolled during active disease. CDR3s include the opening cysteine and the closing phenylalanine or tryptophan. D genes are given only for firm matches. A clone size is listed for some rows: how often the clone was seen (once, few, many), or a class if it is expanded.

V gene	J gene	clone size	D gene	CDR3 DNA	CDR3 protein
TRBV10-3	TRBJ2-5	few	-	TGTGCCATCAGTGAGTCTAGCTTTACAGAGACCCAGTACTTC	CAISESSFTETQYF
TRBV5-5	TRBJ1-1	few	TRBD1	TGTGCCAGCAGCTTTACAGACAGGGTTTCGGGGACTGAAGCTTTCTTT	CASSFTDRVSGTEAFF
TRBV30	TRBJ2-7	-	TRBD2	TGTGCCTGGAGTCGAGCGGGAGGCGGCTACGAGCAGTACTTC	CAWSRAGGGYEQYF
TRBV24-1	TRBJ2-1	once	-	TGTGCCACCAGTGATATCCACTACAATGAGCAGTTCTTC	CATSDIHYNEQFF
TRBV27	TRBJ1-4	-	-	TGTGCCAGCAGTTTATCCCCGACTGATGAAAAACTGTTTTTT	CASSLSPTDEKLFF
TRBV18	TRBJ1-4	-	-	TGTGCCAGCTCAGCCCAGGAAAAACTGTTTTTT	CASSAQEKLFF
TRBV19	TRBJ1-2	-	-	TGTGCCAGTAGTTTACGGGAGCATAGCGGTGGCTACACCTTC	CASSLREHSGGYTF
TRBV5-1	TRBJ1-4	-	TRBD1	TGCGCCAGTAAGAGGGGGCTTGATGAAAAACTGTTTTTT	CASKRGLDEKLFF
TRBV5-8	TRBJ2-1	-	TRBD2	TGTGCCAGCTGGGGTAGCGGGAGGGTGTGGAATGAGCAGTTCTTC	CASWGSGRVWNEQFF
TRBV27	TRBJ2-7	once	-	TGTGCCAGCAGTACTTTAGGGGCCTACGAGCAGTACTTC	CASSTLGAYEQYF